Below, 4 T cell receptor beta chains from the same sample are listed, as sequenced in a study of Graves' ophthalmopathy and Graves' hyperthyroidism. RNA served as the template for amplifying TCR beta CDR3 regions. HTBI primers served in a first-round RT-PCR, which a second-round multiplex PCR followed. MiXCR, run by TCRdb on the multiplex PCR reads, gives a single entry per CDR3 protein. There are about 590,000 distinct CDR3 sequences in the sample; 35% to 40% occur only once, and over 3.5% lies in the top ten. Sequencing used peripheral blood or thyroid tissue (not recorded which). The receptors come from an adult man with Graves' hyperthyroidism.

This chain joins TRBV7-9 and TRBJ2-7, with 14 bases aligning to TRBD2. The DNA end is a closer match to TRBJ2-1, so the J assignment may be wrong. The CDR3 sequence is 17 residues long. Germline V CDR1 and CDR2: SEHNR, FQNEAQ (reference sequence). CDR3 nucleotides: TGTGCCAGCAGCAACCGACTAGCGGGAGGGCCCGGGGATGAGCAGTTCTTC. Protein product: CASSNRLAGGPGDEQFF.

There are many counts of this clonotype. The chain recombines TRBV2 with TRBJ2-2; D is perhaps TRBD2 (6 bases). The CDR3 spans 16 residues. Trimming took off 3 bases at V and 1 base at J, with 12 bases between the two ends. Per germline, CDR1 SNHLY and CDR2 FYNNEI. CDR3 coding DNA: TGTGCCAGCAGTGAGGTCGGGCGGGGGAACACCGGGGAGCTGTTTTTT. The encoded protein is CASSEVGRGNTGELFF.

At least ten counts were recorded for this clonotype. The chain is built from TRBV5-1 and TRBJ1-1; D not resolved. V was clipped by 2 bases and J by 4 bases, with 15 bases between them. The CDR3 is made up of 15 amino acids. In germline, CDR1 is SGHRS, CDR2 YFSETQ. Here the CDR3 reads CASSFGLQWATEAFF. CDR3 bases: TGCGCCAGCAGCTTTGGACTCCAGTGGGCCACTGAAGCTTTCTTT.

Only a few counts were recorded for this clonotype. The gene calls are TRBV27 and TRBJ2-7; TRBD2 matches 7 bases. Germline V gives CDR1 MNHEY, CDR2 SMNVEV (reference sequence). The trim removed 4 bases at V and 2 bases at J, leaving 5 bases unmatched. The CDR3 loop spans 14 amino acids. The CDR3 is CASSSPGLPYEQYF. The CDR3 DNA reads as TGTGCCAGCAGTTCCCCGGGACTACCCTACGAGCAGTACTTC.